Included here is one T cell receptor beta chain sequence, with context. Its antigen remains unidentified. This record belongs to a study of a mutant IDH1 vaccine in newly diagnosed glioma. The wider study: Onset of vaccination occurred 4-6 weeks following radiotherapy alone, or with temozolomide cycles. Mean patient age was about 40 years; approximately 62% were male and about 40% female. Week 35 was assigned to visit V12, and week 47 was assigned to visit V13.

Produced via immunoSEQ multiplex PCR; TCRdb's table is partial and in-frame only. The sample contains about 68,000 clones, roughly 80% of which appear only once. As for time point: week 35, safety follow-up. All doses held 300 ug of mutant IDH1 20-mer peptide, with topical imiquimod. Between the trimmed V and J ends, which lost 1 base and 2 bases, there was a span of 15 bases. Germline V gene sequence: CDR1 KGHSH, CDR2 LQKENI. CDR3 size: 17 residues. Sample: PBMCs, taken from a glioma patient whose treatment included an IDH1 peptide vaccine. V usage is TRBV18 and J usage is TRBJ1-5; no clear D gene. This clonotype originated in a man aged 18 to 35 with glioma. The CDR3, as DNA: TGTGCCAGCTCACCACAAGAAGGGAGCTGGCGCAATCAGCCCCAGCATTTT. It yields the protein CASSPQEGSWRNQPQHF.